This TCR beta chain is drawn from a study of early T cells in non-severe SARS-CoV-2 infection. The overall study: Sequencing used unsorted whole-blood bulk RNA, so chains lack pairing.

Study observations and caveats: Using VDJdb, the matching emphasized anti-spike CD8 responses while missing private and CD4 specificities.

Unique molecular identifiers were attached to individual cDNA molecules. From the 5' RACE reads, TCRdb called clonotypes with MiXCR, one entry per CDR3 protein. The sample shows around 44,000 distinct CDR3 sequences, approximately 6.1% of them seen only once. The germline V gene has CDR1 SSHAT and CDR2 FNYEAQ (reference sequence). This CDR3 has 17 amino acids. A word on this clonotype: Its antigen is currently unknown. One junction end disagrees with the germline gene, perhaps due to a read error.

The receptor was derived from an adult who was a healthcare worker with PCR-confirmed SARS-CoV-2 infection or an uninfected control (not recorded which). This chain uses TRBV7-7 with TRBJ2-2; 8 bases agree with TRBD2. This material consisted of whole blood, taken at baseline. In DNA form, the CDR3 reads TGTGCTAGCAGCTTACCTTCGCGGGAGGAAACCACCAGGGAGCTGTTTTTT. As protein: CASSLPSREETTRELFF.